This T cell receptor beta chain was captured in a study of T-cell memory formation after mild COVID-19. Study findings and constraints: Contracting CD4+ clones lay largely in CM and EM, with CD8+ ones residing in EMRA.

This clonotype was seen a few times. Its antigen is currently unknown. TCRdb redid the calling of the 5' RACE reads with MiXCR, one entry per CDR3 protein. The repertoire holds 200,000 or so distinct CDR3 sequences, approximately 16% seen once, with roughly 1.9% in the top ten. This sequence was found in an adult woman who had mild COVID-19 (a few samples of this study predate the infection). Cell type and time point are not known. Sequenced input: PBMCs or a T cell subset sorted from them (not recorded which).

The DNA for the CDR3 is TGTGCCAGCAGCCGTAGCGGGAGCGGAACCGGGGAGCTGTTTTTT. Translated, it gives CASSRSGSGTGELFF. The V and J genes are TRBV12-3 or TRBV12-4 and TRBJ2-2; 9 nucleotides line up with TRBD2. The CDR3 covers 15 residues. V gave up 6 bases and J gave up 5 bases; unmatched junction bases: 7.